The 25 T cell receptor beta chains below were found in one sample sequenced in a study of cytomegalovirus exposure and HLA in healthy donors (dated by TCRdb to about 2017). The protocol used for the library was the immunoSEQ multiplex PCR assay. For the multiplex PCR, a mixture combining 60 forward primers for TCR Vbeta segments and 13 reverse primers for TCR Jbeta segments was used. TCRdb carries this immuneACCESS record with in-frame sequences only. Its versions omit some clonotypes, under half of them owing to an unresolved V gene in the studies checked, with the rest unexplained. This sample holds about 150,000 clones; around three quarters were observed only once. The ten largest make up less than 2% of the sample. Sequencing was carried out using PBMCs. The receptors stem from a man aged 35-49 years in good health and CMV-seronegative.

To note about this clone: Other DNA variants within this sample encode the same CDR3. The chain employs TRBV10-1 and TRBJ2-1; TRBD1 matches at 7 bases. CDR1 is WNHNN, CDR2 SYGVQD, per germline (reference sequence). The CDR3 totals 14 residues. V lost 6 bases to trimming and J lost 0 bases; unmatched junction nucleotides: 2. The CDR3 spells CASSRTGSYNEQFF. In nucleotides, the CDR3 is TGCGCCAGCAGCCGGACAGGCTCCTACAATGAGCAGTTCTTC.

This clone was detected only a few times. This sequence joins TRBV10-3 and TRBJ1-5; D ambiguous. Trimming removed 0 bases from V and 0 bases from J, with 6 bases in between. CDR1 is ENHRY, CDR2 SYGVKD, per germline. The CDR3 runs to 15 residues. The CDR3: CAISESGSSNQPQHF. The CDR3 DNA sequence: TGTGCCATCAGTGAGTCTGGGAGTAGCAATCAGCCCCAGCATTTT.

J is TRBJ1-6 and V is TRBV27; D remains unclear. Trimming shortened V by 6 bases and J by 9 bases, and 18 bases separated the two germline ends. The CDR3 is 15 residues long. Germline CDR1 MNHEY, CDR2 SMNVEV (reference sequence). CDR3 residues: CASSLKGGIGSPLHF. The CDR3 DNA follows: TGTGCCAGCAGCCTGAAGGGAGGAATAGGTTCACCCCTCCACTTT.

V is TRBV18 and J is TRBJ1-1; 7 bases match TRBD1. The CDR3 has 15 amino acids. CDR1 is KGHSH, CDR2 LQKENI, per germline. Germline trimming cut 2 bases from V and 5 bases from J; bases unmatched to any gene: 8. The CDR3 DNA reads as TGTGCCAGCTCACCAGTCAGGGGGGAATATACTGAAGCTTTCTTT. It encodes CASSPVRGEYTEAFF.

This chain joins TRBV27 and TRBJ2-2; 12 bases map to TRBD2. V lost 6 bases and J lost 5; bases outside the gene matches: 10. Germline V gene lookup returns CDR1 MNHEY and CDR2 SMNVEV (reference sequence). There are 17 residues in the CDR3. Here the CDR3 DNA reads TGTGCCAGCAGGGTGACTAGCGGGAGCCCCTTAACCGGGGAGCTGTTTTTT. The encoded protein is CASRVTSGSPLTGELFF.

V gene TRBV6-6 combines with J gene TRBJ1-1; D is ambiguous. The germline CDR1 and CDR2 sequences are MNHNY and SVGAGI (reference sequence). Deletions cut 8 bases from V and 1 base from J, with 11 bases between. The CDR3 runs to 13 residues. CDR3 region: CASFSRENTEAFF. Here the CDR3 DNA reads TGTGCCAGCTTCTCACGCGAGAACACTGAAGCTTTCTTT.

There are a few counts of this clone. The junction does not match germline at one end; this may be a read error. The chain is built from TRBV7-9 and TRBJ2-2, with D possibly matching TRBD2 (6 bases). CDR3 length equals 19 residues. Germline V gene data show CDR1 as SEHNR and CDR2 as FQNEAQ (reference sequence). Written as DNA, the CDR3 is TGTTCCAGCAGCTTAAATCTGGGGTGGAGCGGCGGGATGACCGGGGAGCTGTTTTTT. Translation: CSSSLNLGWSGGMTGELFF.

This clone showed up just a few times. V is TRBV5-1 and J is TRBJ2-1, with 12 positions matching TRBD2. This CDR3 region has 16 residues. Germline CDR1 reads SGHRS; CDR2 reads YFSETQ. Losses at the gene ends were 3 bases for V and 4 bases for J; bases not matched to a gene: 5. CDR3: CASSYGLAGLYNEQFF. As DNA, the CDR3 is TGCGCCAGCAGCTACGGACTAGCGGGACTTTACAATGAGCAGTTCTTC.

To note about this clone: Its ends do not fully match the called genes, so a read error is possible. V gene TRBV6-6 combines with J gene TRBJ2-3; TRBD2 matches at 9 bases. The germline V gene encodes CDR1 MNHNY and CDR2 SVGAGI (reference sequence). The CDR3 contains 15 residues. In DNA, the CDR3 is TGTGCCAGCAATTACTCTGTAGCGGGGGCAGATACGCAGTATTTT. It yields the protein CASNYSVAGADTQYF.

CDR3 protein: CASSQSMAIDMNTEAFF. CDR3 DNA: TGCGCCAGCAGTCAATCGATGGCGATCGACATGAACACTGAAGCTTTCTTT. This rearrangement joins TRBV23-1 to TRBJ1-1; D gene unclear. TRBV23-1 is an ORF, and what it does is uncertain. Trimming stripped 0 bases from V and 0 bases from J, with 14 bases between. This CDR3 contains 17 residues.

Note on this clone: In the same sample, other DNA sequences code for this CDR3. V is TRBV2 and J is TRBJ1-2, with D perhaps matching TRBD1 (5 bases). From germline, CDR1 is SNHLY and CDR2 FYNNEI. Trimming shortened V by 1 base and J by 8 bases, and 11 bases separated the two germline ends. This CDR3 is built from 13 residues. CDR3 loop: CASSEGRAGGYTF. The DNA of the CDR3 is TGTGCCAGCAGTGAAGGCAGGGCAGGAGGCTACACCTTC. Variable domain in full (rest from reference TRBV2 and TRBJ1-2): EPEVTQTPSHQVTQMGQEVILRCVPISNHLYFYWYRQILGQKVEFLVSFYNNEISEKSEIFDDQFSVERPDGSNFTLKIRSTKLEDSAMYFCASSEGRAGGYTFGSGTRLTVV.

This CDR3 is CASSKLVWGGYNEQFF. The CDR3 nucleotides read TGTGCCAGCAGCAAATTGGTGTGGGGGGGGTACAATGAGCAGTTCTTC. V usage is TRBV21-1 and J usage is TRBJ2-1; TRBD2 is the table's D call, not checked against the DNA. TRBV21-1 is recorded as a pseudogene. The CDR3 spans 16 residues.

This clone appeared a single time. The V call is TRBV29-1, the J call TRBJ1-2; no reliable D call. From germline, CDR1 is SQVTM and CDR2 ANQGSEA. The V and J ends lost 7 bases and 3 bases respectively, with 9 bases between them. CDR3 length equals 11 residues. CDR3 bases: TGCAGCGGGGCCATCTACTATGGCTACACCTTC. Translation: CSGAIYYGYTF.

The chain carries TRBV14 and TRBJ2-7, with 8 bases identical to TRBD1. Germline V gives CDR1 SGHDN, CDR2 FVKESK. Germline trimming cut 1 base from V and 5 bases from J; bases unmatched to any gene: 7. The CDR3 is 15 amino acids. DNA for the CDR3: TGTGCCAGCAGCCAAGGATTTGGACAGGGAAACGAGCAGTACTTC. Its protein is CASSQGFGQGNEQYF.

This clone was counted once. The CDR3 is CASSLVGGDTEAFF. CDR3 sequence (DNA): TGCGCCAGCAGCTTGGTGGGAGGGGACACTGAAGCTTTCTTT. The J gene is TRBJ1-1, the V gene TRBV5-1; D may be TRBD1 (5 bases). Trimming removed 0 bases at V and 3 bases at J, with 9 bases between. This CDR3 is 14 amino acids long. Germline V gene data show CDR1 as SGHRS and CDR2 as YFSETQ.

This clone occurred once. The chain recombines TRBV30 with TRBJ2-1; D is unclear. V was shortened by 0 bases and J by 3 bases, with 6 bases between the two germline ends. Germline CDR1 is GTSNPN and CDR2 is SVGIG (reference sequence). This CDR3 has 13 residues. CDR3 sequence (DNA): TGTGCCTGGAGTGTAGCCCACTACAATGAGCAGTTCTTC. It translates to CAWSVAHYNEQFF.

Points on this clone: An end of the junction does not agree with germline; a read error may underlie this. The J gene is TRBJ2-1, the V gene TRBV5-1; D not certain. The CDR3 has 15 residues. Germline V gives CDR1 SGHRS, CDR2 YFSETQ. For the CDR3, the DNA is TGCGCCGGCAGCTTGGGCGATCATACCTACAATGAGCAGTTCTTC. Amino acid sequence: CAGSLGDHTYNEQFF.

This sequence joins TRBV9 and TRBJ2-7; perhaps TRBD2 as D (5 bases). The CDR3 runs to 14 residues. The V end was cut by 0 bases, the J end by 0 bases, with 7 bases between. Germline CDR1 reads SGDLS; CDR2 reads YYNGEE. CDR3 nucleotides: TGTGCCAGCAGCGTAGGGACTGACTCCTACGAGCAGTACTTC. Its protein product is CASSVGTDSYEQYF.

The chain carries TRBV9 and TRBJ2-1, with 9 bases lining up with TRBD2. Per the germline V gene, CDR1 is SGDLS and CDR2 is YYNGEE. The CDR3 runs 15 residues. Unmatched junction bases numbered 8, after V lost 2 bases and J lost 8 bases. The DNA for the CDR3 is TGTGCCAGCAGCGTGGCCGGGACTAGCCGCTATGAGCAGTTCTTC. This codes for CASSVAGTSRYEQFF.

This clone was detected only once. The chain carries TRBV9 and TRBJ2-5; TRBD2 agrees at 7 bases. The DNA end is a closer match to TRBJ2-7, so the J assignment may be wrong. CDR1 SGDLS and CDR2 YYNGEE come from the germline V gene. The CDR3 covers 15 residues. The CDR3 DNA reads as TGTGCCAGCAGCGTAGGGCTAGCGGCGATCTACGAGCAGTACTTC. Translated: CASSVGLAAIYEQYF.

This chain connects TRBV25-1 to TRBJ2-1; 12 positions agree with TRBD2. The length of the CDR3 is 16 residues. Germline CDR1 reads MGHDK; CDR2 reads SYGVNS. V was clipped by 4 bases and J by 4 bases; unmatched bases: 5. CDR3 coding DNA: TGTGCCAGCAGTGCAAGACTAGCGGGAGATTACAATGAGCAGTTCTTC. Amino acids: CASSARLAGDYNEQFF.

The chain carries TRBV14 and TRBJ2-1, with 9 nucleotides matching TRBD1. With V trimmed by 4 bases and J by 6 bases, 4 bases remained unmatched. The CDR3 contains 14 residues. CDR1 and CDR2 from the germline V gene are SGHDN and FVKESK. Here the CDR3 DNA reads TGTGCCAGCAGCCTTGGACAGGGGATCAATGAGCAGTTCTTC. It specifies CASSLGQGINEQFF.

The rearrangement joins TRBV2 to TRBJ2-1; 7 bases match TRBD2. The CDR3 extends over 14 amino acids. Per germline, CDR1 SNHLY and CDR2 FYNNEI. Unmatched junction bases numbered 6, after V lost 8 bases and J lost 2 bases. CDR3 protein: CASGRLAAYNEQFF. CDR3 sequence (DNA): TGTGCCAGCGGGAGACTAGCCGCCTACAATGAGCAGTTCTTC.

The CDR3, as DNA: TGTGCCAGCAGCTTTTTCAGGGGGAGGTCTGAAGCTTTCTTT. It is translated as CASSFFRGRSEAFF. The chain combines TRBV5-4 with TRBJ1-1; 7 positions agree with TRBD1. Looked up from germline, CDR1 is SGHNT and CDR2 is YYREEE (reference sequence). Trimming at V came to 2 bases and at J to 6 bases, leaving 7 bases not matched to a gene. The CDR3 length is 14 residues.

CDR3 amino acids: CASRDAGTGGWEPQHF. The CDR3 DNA follows: TGTGCCAGCAGGGATGCCGGGACAGGGGGCTGGGAGCCCCAGCATTTT. The chain combines TRBV27 with TRBJ1-5; 12 bases line up with TRBD1. Looked up from germline, CDR1 is MNHEY and CDR2 is SMNVEV (reference sequence). Trimming cost V 6 bases and J 8 bases; bases outside gene matches: 11. The CDR3 totals 16 residues.